Following are 5 T cell receptor beta chains from one sample sequenced in a study of T cells in Graves' hyperthyroidism and ophthalmopathy. What was amplified from RNA transcripts were TCR beta CDR3 regions. Initially, a first-round RT-PCR of the TCR CDR3 employed the HTBI primer set. TCRdb re-called the multiplex PCR reads through MiXCR, storing one row per CDR3 protein. The top ten clones hold approximately 15% of a sample with under 750,000 distinct CDR3 sequences, roughly a sixth of them seen once. Material: blood. These receptors originate from a woman between 50 and 59 years old with Graves' hyperthyroidism that later progressed to Graves' ophthalmopathy.

This clonotype was recorded a few times. V and J are TRBV20-1 and TRBJ2-5, with D possibly being TRBD1 or TRBD2 (5 bases each). Germline V CDR1 and CDR2: DFQATT, SNEGSKA (reference sequence). The CDR3 runs to 15 residues. The V end was cut by 1 base, the J end by 3 bases, with 15 bases between. DNA for the CDR3: TGCAGTGCTAGAGCGGGCAGGGAGTTGGAAGAGACCCAGTACTTC. Translation gives CSARAGRELEETQYF.

The sample holds many counts of this clonotype. The V gene is TRBV2, the J gene TRBJ1-5, with 8 bases aligning to TRBD1. The CDR3 length is 17 residues. Germline trimming cut 6 bases from V and 3 bases from J; bases unmatched to any gene: 13. CDR1 is SNHLY and CDR2 is FYNNEI in the germline V gene. Here the CDR3 DNA reads TGTGCCAGCAGCGGTCGCGGGACAGGAGTTGACAATCAGCCCCAGCATTTT. As protein: CASSGRGTGVDNQPQHF.

This clonotype was recorded many times. J is TRBJ1-6 and V is TRBV12-3 or TRBV12-4; no reliable D call. The CDR3 has 14 amino acids. Trimming left V 7 bases short and J 10 bases short, with 17 bases between. The CDR3 DNA follows: TGTGCCAGCACCCCAGAGGCACACGACTCACCCCTCCACTTT. The encoded protein is CASTPEAHDSPLHF.

The gene calls are TRBV20-1 and TRBJ1-2; possibly TRBD1 for D (5 bases). This CDR3 has 14 amino acids. V dropped 2 bases and J dropped 6 bases, with 16 bases sitting between them. Germline V gene sequence: CDR1 DFQATT, CDR2 SNEGSKA (reference sequence). Here the CDR3 DNA reads TGCAGTGCTAGACCTGGGACGGCCCCCCATGGCTACACCTTC. This translates into CSARPGTAPHGYTF.

This clonotype appeared many times. The gene calls are TRBV28 and TRBJ2-1; the match to TRBD2 covers 9 bases. V trimming: 1 base; J trimming: 7 bases; junction bases outside the gene matches: 8. CDR3 size: 16 residues. The germline V gene has CDR1 MDHEN and CDR2 SYDVKM. CDR3 residues: CASSLFAGGGRNEQFF. As DNA, the CDR3 is TGTGCCAGCAGTTTATTCGCGGGGGGGGGTCGGAATGAGCAGTTCTTC.